What follows are 18 T cell receptor beta chains derived from one specimen sequenced in a study of T cells in Graves' hyperthyroidism and ophthalmopathy (dated by TCRdb to the late 2010s). To prepare the library, multiplex PCR was applied. Sequencing instrument: Illumina HiSeq 2000. The TCR beta CDR3 regions were amplified from RNA transcripts. The first round of RT-PCR for the TCR CDR3 was performed with the HTBI primer set and the Qiagen OneStep RT-PCR kit. TCRdb reprocessed the public reads (quality trimming at Q25 with fastp, clone calling with MiXCR) and kept in-frame beta chains. Rows are combined by CDR3 protein, so each entry shows the most common genes and DNA. In this sample the table shows a few hundred thousand distinct CDR3 sequences, 15% to 20% of which occur a single time. 29% of the sample lies in the top ten. Sequenced input: blood. Receptors were obtained from a woman under 40 with Graves' ophthalmopathy.

J is TRBJ2-1 and V is TRBV11-2; 14 bases are shared with TRBD2. Trimming took 4 bases from V and 13 from J; bases not matched to a gene: 18. CDR3 size: 18 residues. CDR1 and CDR2 (germline): SGHAT, FQNNGV. CDR3 loop: CASSWGSRLAGGPGYQFF. The CDR3 nucleotides are TGTGCCAGCAGCTGGGGGAGCAGACTAGCGGGAGGGCCCGGATACCAGTTCTTC.

This clonotype was detected only a few times. The genes are TRBV24-1 and TRBJ2-3; TRBD2 matches 11 bases. The CDR3 runs to 15 residues. The trim removed 4 bases at V and 3 bases at J, leaving 2 bases unmatched. CDR1 KGHDR and CDR2 SFDVKD come from the germline V gene. The CDR3 DNA follows: TGTGCCACCAGTGACGTAGCGGGAGGGACAGATACGCAGTATTTT. It is translated as CATSDVAGGTDTQYF.

This clonotype was detected only a few times. V is TRBV7-9 and J is TRBJ1-2; TRBD1 might be the D (6 bases). V lost 4 bases to trimming and J lost 4 bases, with 13 bases between them. The length of the CDR3 is 14 residues. CDR1 is SEHNR and CDR2 is FQNEAQ in the germline V gene (reference sequence). The CDR3 DNA sequence: TGTGCCAGCAGCTCCCTAGACAGGTTCTATGGCTACACCTTC. This gives the protein CASSSLDRFYGYTF.

This chain links TRBV12-3 or TRBV12-4 with TRBJ2-7; 9 bases are a match to TRBD2. The V segment lost 3 bases and the J segment 7 bases; nucleotides outside the gene matches: 7. The length of the CDR3 is 14 residues. CDR3 coding DNA: TGTGCCAGCAGTTTCGCGGGAGGGCCGGGTGAGCAGTACTTC. Protein product: CASSFAGGPGEQYF.

Notes on this clonotype: A much larger clone differs by one base, so this may be a read error. The chain couples TRBV9 to TRBJ2-7; D possibly uses TRBD1 or TRBD2 (5 bases each). Germline CDR1 and CDR2: SGDLS and YYNGEE. This CDR3 spans 16 amino acids. Trimming took 0 bases from V and 3 from J, leaving 16 bases between them. CDR3 DNA: TGTGCCAGCAGCGTAGAAGGGGCAGGGACCCTCTACGAGCAGTACTTC. It specifies CASSVEGAGTLYEQYF.

This clonotype occurred a few times. J is TRBJ2-1 and V is TRBV6-5, with no clear D. From germline, CDR1 is MNHEY and CDR2 SVGAGI. V lost 0 bases, J lost 6 bases, and 9 bases lay in between. There are 14 residues in the CDR3. This CDR3 reads CASSYSSPGNEQFF. For the CDR3, the DNA is TGTGCCAGCAGTTACTCGTCCCCAGGCAATGAGCAGTTCTTC.

The chain links TRBV20-1 to TRBJ2-7; the match to TRBD2 covers 7 bases. The CDR3 contains 15 residues. V gave up 0 bases and J gave up 0 bases; unmatched junction bases: 5. Germline V gives CDR1 DFQATT, CDR2 SNEGSKA (reference sequence). The CDR3 reads CSARDWGGTSYEQYF. The CDR3 DNA reads as TGCAGTGCTAGAGATTGGGGGGGAACCTCCTACGAGCAGTACTTC.

This clonotype was recorded at least ten times. This chain joins TRBV20-1 and TRBJ2-5; perhaps TRBD2 as D (7 bases). V lost 5 bases to trimming and J lost 1 base, with 23 bases between them. Looked up from germline, CDR1 is DFQATT and CDR2 is SNEGSKA (reference sequence). The CDR3 length is 17 residues. CDR3 sequence reads: CSAGGADSPFLQETQYF. The CDR3 DNA reads as TGCAGTGCTGGGGGGGCGGACAGCCCTTTCCTCCAAGAGACCCAGTACTTC.

In this sample, this clonotype turned up many times. The chain carries TRBV28 and TRBJ2-7; weak D call: TRBD2 (7 bases). V was shortened by 7 bases and J by 2 bases, with 18 bases between the two germline ends. The length of the CDR3 is 15 residues. Germline loops: CDR1 MDHEN, CDR2 SYDVKM. The DNA of the CDR3 is TGTGCCAGCACCAAGGGGGGGGCGAGGGCCTACGAGCAGTACTTC. It codes for CASTKGGARAYEQYF.

This clonotype was counted ten times or more. The chain combines TRBV28 with TRBJ1-2; D uncertain. This CDR3 spans 14 amino acids. Germline V gene sequence: CDR1 MDHEN, CDR2 SYDVKM. V dropped 2 bases and J dropped 5 bases, with 12 bases sitting between them. Here the CDR3 DNA reads TGTGCCAGCAGTTTACGGATCAGGAGTTATGGCTACACCTTC. Its protein product is CASSLRIRSYGYTF.

This clonotype has a count of ten or more. This chain connects TRBV20-1 to TRBJ2-3, with D possibly TRBD2 on 5 matching bases. In germline, CDR1 is DFQATT, CDR2 SNEGSKA (reference sequence). The length of the CDR3 is 13 residues. V shed 6 bases and J shed 0 bases, with 10 bases lying between them. The DNA for the CDR3 is TGCAGTGCCGGCACTAGGAGCACAGATACGCAGTATTTT. It is translated as CSAGTRSTDTQYF.

The V gene is TRBV5-6, the J gene TRBJ2-4; D may be TRBD1 or TRBD2 (5 bases each). Germline CDR1 reads SGHDT; CDR2 reads YYEEEE. The ends were cut back, 0 bases at V and 8 bases at J, with 12 bases in the middle. The CDR3 totals 14 residues. The CDR3: CASSLGGTAYIQYF. The DNA of the CDR3 is TGTGCCAGCAGCTTGGGGGGGACGGCCTACATTCAGTACTTC.

This clonotype was picked up a small number of times. CDR3 sequence (DNA): TGTGCCAGCAGCCAAGGAGGAATAGCCAAAAACATTCAGTACTTC. Amino acid sequence: CASSQGGIAKNIQYF. This rearrangement joins TRBV14 to TRBJ2-4; no clear D. CDR1 SGHDN and CDR2 FVKESK come from the germline V gene. The V end lost 1 base, the J end lost 0 bases, and 7 bases lay between the germline ends. The CDR3 runs to 15 residues.

This clonotype was counted between two and nine times. The chain couples TRBV27 to TRBJ2-7; 12 bases agree with TRBD2. With 5 bases clipped from V and 3 bases from J, the junction kept 11 bases outside the gene matches. CDR3 length: 17 amino acids. Looked up from germline, CDR1 is MNHEY and CDR2 is SMNVEV (reference sequence). This chain's CDR3 is CASSPSRTSGASYEQYF. Here the CDR3 DNA reads TGTGCCAGCAGTCCCTCCCGGACTAGCGGGGCGAGCTACGAGCAGTACTTC.

The chain couples TRBV19 to TRBJ1-1; a possible D gene is TRBD1 (5 bases). The germline CDR1 and CDR2 sequences are LNHDA and SQIVND (reference sequence). The V end lost 3 bases, the J end lost 0 bases, and 8 bases lay between the germline ends. This CDR3 is built from 14 residues. The chain's CDR3 is CASSMGDLNTEAFF. In nucleotides, the CDR3 is TGTGCCAGTAGTATGGGGGATCTGAACACTGAAGCTTTCTTT.

The rearrangement joins TRBV7-8 to TRBJ2-7; perhaps D is TRBD1 or TRBD2 (5 bases each). Per the germline V gene, CDR1 is SGHVS and CDR2 is FQNEAQ. This CDR3 comprises 14 residues. Trimming removed 3 bases from V and 3 bases from J, with 12 bases in between. The CDR3 here is CASSFRDGNYEQYF. CDR3 DNA sequence: TGTGCCAGCAGCTTCCGGGACGGGAACTACGAGCAGTACTTC. Variable domain in full (rest from reference TRBV7-8 and TRBJ2-7): GAGVSQSPRYKVAKRGQDVALRCDPISGHVSLFWYQQALGQGPEFLTYFQNEAQLDKSGLPSDRFFAERPEGSVSTLKIQRTQQEDSAVYLCASSFRDGNYEQYFGPGTRLTVT.

This clonotype was detected ten times or more. The V and J genes are TRBV27 and TRBJ1-1; D is undetermined. The CDR3 length is 14 residues. V lost 5 bases to trimming and J lost 1 base, with 11 bases between them. Germline V gives CDR1 MNHEY, CDR2 SMNVEV (reference sequence). The CDR3 reads CASSSPLRNTEAFF. The CDR3 DNA reads TGTGCCAGCAGTAGCCCGCTGCGGAACACTGAAGCTTTCTTT.

The gene calls are TRBV19 and TRBJ2-7; TRBD1 matches 8 bases. CDR3 length equals 13 residues. The V gene's germline CDR1 is LNHDA and CDR2 SQIVND (reference sequence). V lost 9 bases, J lost 2 bases, and 6 bases stayed unmatched. The DNA for the CDR3 is TGTGCCAGCCGCAGGGGGCCGACCTACGAGCAGTACTTC. This gives the protein CASRRGPTYEQYF.